These T cell receptor beta chains were read from a single sample in a study of T-cell memory formation after mild COVID-19. MiXCR was run by TCRdb on the 5' RACE reads, yielding one entry per CDR3 protein. Of about half a million distinct CDR3 sequences listed, around a sixth are singletons. What was sequenced was PBMCs or a T cell subset sorted from them (not recorded which). The receptors stem from an adult woman who had mild COVID-19 (a few samples of this study predate the infection). Cell type and time point are not known. CDR3s include the opening cysteine and the closing phenylalanine or tryptophan. A D gene is named only where the DNA matches it firmly. The size entry is marked missing in some rows and otherwise reads once, few, many or a size class.

j_call clone_size v_call d_call cdr3_aa cdr3_nt
TRBJ2-5 few TRBV24-1 . CATSASTGQETQYF TGTGCCACCAGTGCCTCGACAGGCCAAGAGACCCAGTACTTC
TRBJ2-1 . TRBV3-1 TRBD2 CASSRLTTGATSGAYNEQFF TGTGCCAGCAGCCGATTGACAACTGGCGCAACTAGCGGAGCTTACAATGAGCAGTTCTTC
TRBJ2-1 . TRBV6-2/TRBV6-3 . CASSPALEQFF TGTGCCAGCAGTCCGGCCTTAGAGCAGTTCTTC
TRBJ2-7 many TRBV7-7 TRBD1 CASSFADRDEQYF TGTGCCAGCAGCTTCGCGGACAGGGACGAGCAGTACTTC
TRBJ1-1 . TRBV29-1 . CSVALGAEAFF TGCAGCGTTGCCCTGGGGGCTGAAGCTTTCTTT
TRBJ2-7 few TRBV15 . CATSRGSSPPIYEQYF TGTGCCACCAGCAGAGGAAGTAGTCCCCCCATCTACGAGCAGTACTTC
TRBJ2-7 few TRBV29-1 TRBD1 CSVGDRFSYEQYF TGCAGCGTTGGGGACAGGTTCTCCTACGAGCAGTACTTC
TRBJ2-2 . TRBV24-1 . CATSDSQRGGGELFF TGTGCCACCAGTGATTCACAACGGGGTGGCGGGGAGCTGTTTTTT
TRBJ1-2 . TRBV10-3 . CAISDPPGGYTF TGTGCCATCAGTGATCCCCCAGGGGGCTACACCTTC
TRBJ1-1 few TRBV20-1 . CSAKRGGGNTEAFF TGCAGTGCTAAGCGGGGGGGTGGGAACACTGAAGCTTTCTTT
TRBJ2-2 few TRBV6-5 . CASSYDRAGELFF TGTGCCAGCAGTTACGACCGGGCCGGGGAGCTGTTTTTT
TRBJ1-5 . TRBV19 . CASNTGRGAQPQHF TGTGCCAGTAATACGGGCAGGGGAGCCCAGCCCCAGCATTTT
TRBJ1-6 . TRBV12-3/TRBV12-4 . CASSPSTPLHF TGTGCCAGCAGTCCCAGCACACCCCTCCACTTT
TRBJ2-2 . TRBV9 TRBD2 CASSVTSGANTGELFF TGTGCCAGCAGCGTGACTAGCGGAGCGAACACCGGGGAGCTGTTTTTT
TRBJ2-1 many TRBV7-9 . CASSHRSLNEQFF TGTGCCAGCAGCCACCGATCCTTGAATGAGCAGTTCTTC
TRBJ2-3 few TRBV10-3 . CAISDRDPGRTDTQYF TGTGCCATCAGTGATCGCGACCCGGGGCGCACAGATACGCAGTATTTT
TRBJ1-1 . TRBV9 TRBD1 CASSGLQGTGQGAFF TGTGCCAGCAGCGGACTCCAGGGGACAGGACAAGGTGCTTTCTTT
TRBJ2-7 many TRBV6-1 TRBD1 CASSDNQPGQGPYF TGTGCCAGCAGCGATAACCAGCCAGGACAGGGGCCGTACTTC
TRBJ2-7 . TRBV5-6 . CASSLRFLGEQYF TGTGCCAGCAGCCTCAGGTTTCTAGGCGAGCAGTACTTC
TRBJ2-1 . TRBV3-1 . CASSLRMSENEQFF TGTGCCAGCAGCCTTCGGATGTCGGAGAATGAGCAGTTCTTC
TRBJ2-2 . TRBV20-1 TRBD1 CSARETGDTGELFF TGCAGTGCTAGAGAGACAGGGGACACCGGGGAGCTGTTTTTT
TRBJ2-1 few TRBV10-3 TRBD2 CAISESRLAVGRDEQFF TGTGCCATCAGTGAGTCTCGGCTAGCGGTGGGTCGTGATGAGCAGTTCTTC
TRBJ1-3 . TRBV6-6 . CASSYGTGLAGNTIYF TGTGCCAGCAGTTACGGGACGGGCCTCGCAGGAAACACCATATATTTT
TRBJ1-1 . TRBV18 . CASSPLGPGHQNTEAFF TGTGCCAGCTCACCACTGGGTCCGGGACATCAGAACACTGAAGCTTTCTTT
TRBJ1-4 . TRBV4-2 . CASSQEAGQMKKLFF TGTGCCAGCAGCCAAGAAGCAGGACAAATGAAAAAACTGTTTTTT
TRBJ1-1 . TRBV2 . CASSAQELGITEAFF TGTGCCAGCAGTGCGCAGGAGTTAGGGATAACTGAAGCTTTCTTT
TRBJ2-5 . TRBV5-1 . CASSSYLGETQYF TGCGCCAGCAGCTCCTACTTAGGAGAGACCCAGTACTTC
TRBJ1-1 few TRBV4-1 . CASTLRDQNTEAFF TGCGCCAGCACCCTCCGGGACCAGAACACTGAAGCTTTCTTT
TRBJ2-2 . TRBV7-9 . CASSPSAQGFTGELFF TGTGCCAGCAGTCCATCGGCGCAGGGCTTCACCGGGGAGCTGTTTTTT
TRBJ1-1 few TRBV7-9 . CASRGGRSGNTEAFF TGTGCCAGCAGAGGGGGGAGGTCGGGGAACACTGAAGCTTTCTTT
TRBJ2-7 few TRBV6-2/TRBV6-3 TRBD2 CASTPTSIDPLYEQYF TGTGCCAGCACTCCGACTAGCATCGACCCTCTATACGAGCAGTACTTC
TRBJ2-7 . TRBV6-5 TRBD2 CASSYVSSGEQYF TGTGCCAGCAGTTACGTGTCTAGCGGCGAGCAGTACTTC
TRBJ2-1 few TRBV29-1 TRBD1 CSVATGVRDEQFF TGCAGCGTTGCGACAGGGGTTAGAGATGAGCAGTTCTTC
TRBJ2-1 . TRBV7-9 TRBD2 CASSPRSGGSYNEQFF TGTGCCAGCAGCCCTAGAAGCGGGGGCTCCTACAATGAGCAGTTCTTC
TRBJ2-3 many TRBV4-2 . CASRRDREADTQYF TGTGCCAGCAGGAGGGATAGGGAGGCAGATACGCAGTATTTT
TRBJ2-5 . TRBV9 . CASSAQEGRDQETQYF TGTGCCAGCAGCGCACAAGAGGGCAGGGATCAAGAGACCCAGTACTTC
TRBJ2-1 . TRBV7-3 . CASSLYGPSNNEQFF TGTGCCAGCAGCTTATACGGGCCCTCTAACAATGAGCAGTTCTTC
TRBJ1-1 few TRBV18 . CASSPMSQGMGAEAFF TGTGCCAGCTCACCAATGTCTCAGGGGATGGGTGCTGAAGCTTTCTTT
TRBJ2-3 few TRBV7-2 . CASSLGGRGWDTQYF TGTGCCAGCAGCTTAGGGGGCAGGGGTTGGGATACGCAGTATTTT
TRBJ2-3 . TRBV19 TRBD2 CASTPLAISSTDTQYF TGTGCCAGTACCCCACTAGCGATAAGTAGCACAGATACGCAGTATTTT
TRBJ1-1 few TRBV7-8 . CASSLVRAGANTEAFF TGTGCCAGCAGCTTAGTTCGGGCAGGGGCGAACACTGAAGCTTTCTTT
TRBJ1-5 . TRBV7-3 . CASSRDAYQPQHF TGTGCCAGCAGCCGCGACGCCTATCAGCCCCAGCATTTT
TRBJ2-3 few TRBV7-3 . CASSLGGVNTDTQYF TGTGCCAGCAGCTTAGGAGGGGTCAACACAGATACGCAGTATTTT
TRBJ2-2 few TRBV30 TRBD2 CAGGRGSGELFF TGTGCTGGAGGGAGGGGTTCCGGGGAGCTGTTTTTT
TRBJ1-2 few TRBV2 TRBD1 CASRGQGDYYGYTF TGTGCCAGCAGGGGACAGGGGGATTACTATGGCTACACCTTC
TRBJ1-4 . TRBV4-1 . CASSQVGRTNEKLFF TGCGCCAGCAGCCAAGTTGGACGGACTAATGAAAAACTGTTTTTT